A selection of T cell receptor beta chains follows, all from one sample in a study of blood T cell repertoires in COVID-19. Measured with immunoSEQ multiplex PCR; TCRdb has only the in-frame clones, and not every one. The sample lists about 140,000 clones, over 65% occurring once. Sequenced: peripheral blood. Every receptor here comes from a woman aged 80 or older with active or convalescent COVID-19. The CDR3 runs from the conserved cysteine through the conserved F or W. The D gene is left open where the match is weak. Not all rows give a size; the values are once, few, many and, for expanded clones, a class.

CASSSTTNRGSNYGYTF TGTGCCAGCAGCTCTACGACCAACAGGGGGAGCAACTATGGCTACACCTTC TRBJ1-2 - TRBV7-9 TRBD1
CASSLTRGLNTGELFF TGTGCCAGCAGCTTAACTCGGGGACTAAACACCGGGGAGCTGTTTTTT TRBJ2-2 - TRBV7-3 TRBD2
CASSRSGTGVNTIYF TGTGCCAGCAGCCGGTCCGGGACAGGGGTAAACACCATATATTTT TRBJ1-3 - TRBV7-2 TRBD1
CASSAQVLYGYTF TGTGCCAGCAGTGCCCAGGTTCTTTATGGCTACACCTTC TRBJ1-2 once TRBV28 -
CASSLGDREGSDTQYF TGCGCCAGCAGCTTGGGGGACAGGGAAGGATCAGATACGCAGTATTTT TRBJ2-3 - TRBV5-1 TRBD1
CASSDGARTGELFF TGTGCCAGCAGCGACGGAGCGAGAACCGGGGAGCTGTTTTTT TRBJ2-2 - TRBV5-4 -
CASKRDTSSGNTIYF TGTGCCAGTAAACGGGACACGAGCTCTGGAAACACCATATATTTT TRBJ1-3 - TRBV19 -
CASSVTRDRGANGYTF TGTGCCAGCAGCGTCACCCGGGACAGGGGGGCGAATGGCTACACCTTC TRBJ1-2 once TRBV7-3 TRBD1
CASSFGQVYVKQYF TGTGCCAGCAGCTTTGGACAGGTCTATGTTAAGCAGTACTTC TRBJ2-7 - TRBV5-5 TRBD1
CASSLAVPGGTPETQYF TGCGCCAGCAGCTTGGCAGTTCCGGGGGGGACGCCAGAGACCCAGTACTTC TRBJ2-5 - TRBV5-1 TRBD2
CASSQYRGSSGYTF TGTGCCAGCAGCCAATACAGGGGGTCGTCCGGCTACACCTTC TRBJ1-2 - TRBV3-1/TRBV3-2 TRBD1
CASSSRDWFDTQYF TGTGCCAGTAGTTCGCGGGACTGGTTTGATACGCAGTATTTT TRBJ2-3 - TRBV19 -
CASSLGRQETQYF TGTGCCAGCAGCTTGGGCAGACAAGAGACCCAGTACTTC TRBJ2-5 - TRBV5-4 -
CASSTAGAGELFF TGTGCCAGTAGTACCGCAGGGGCCGGGGAGCTGTTTTTT TRBJ2-2 - TRBV19 -
CASSQKGWGQDYNEQFF TGTGCCAGCAGCCAGAAGGGGTGGGGACAGGACTACAATGAGCAGTTCTTC TRBJ2-1 - TRBV7-9 TRBD1
CSVRQGNYGYTF TGCAGCGTTCGGCAGGGCAACTATGGCTACACCTTC TRBJ1-2 - TRBV29-1 -
CASSLRLNNEQFF TGTGCCAGCAGTTTGAGACTCAACAATGAGCAGTTCTTC TRBJ2-1 - TRBV2 -
CASSISGNQPQHF TGTGCCAGTAGTATATCTGGCAATCAGCCCCAGCATTTT TRBJ1-5 - TRBV19 -
CASRQITGGINEKLFF TGCGCCAGCAGACAAATTACGGGGGGTATTAATGAAAAACTGTTTTTT TRBJ1-4 - TRBV4-1 -
CASSYSGENQPQHF TGTGCCAGCAGTTACTCAGGAGAGAATCAGCCCCAGCATTTT TRBJ1-5 - TRBV6-5 -
CASSKHTGISNYGYTF TGTGCCAGTAGTAAACATACAGGAATATCTAACTATGGCTACACCTTC TRBJ1-2 few TRBV19 -
CASSPRTSSDEQYF TGTGCCAGCTCACCAAGGACTAGCAGCGACGAGCAGTACTTC TRBJ2-7 - TRBV18 TRBD2
CASSQGSPNNEQFF TGTGCCAGCAGTCAGGGGTCTCCTAACAATGAGCAGTTCTTC TRBJ2-1 - TRBV6-5 -